Listed here are 23 T cell receptor beta chains from one sample, sequenced in a study of CD8 T cells in Susac syndrome. Reverse transcription of 0.5 to 1 ug RNA was carried out with random hexamers. In TCRdb, the immunoSEQ multiplex PCR reads were re-called with MiXCR into one record per CDR3 protein. The sample has some 200,000 distinct CDR3 sequences; approximately 90% are singletons. Specimen: CD8+ T cells from PBMCs. Every receptor here comes from a human donor with multiple sclerosis.

The V and J genes are TRBV29-1 and TRBJ2-5; 8 nucleotides line up with TRBD1. Trimming removed 4 bases from V and 5 bases from J; junction bases left unmatched: 12. CDR1 and CDR2 from the germline V gene are SQVTM and ANQGSEA. The CDR3 consists of 15 residues. The CDR3: CSVGYQGAIGETQYF. CDR3 DNA: TGCAGCGTTGGATATCAGGGGGCTATTGGGGAGACCCAGTACTTC.

This clonotype was picked up a small number of times. This chain uses TRBV5-1 with TRBJ1-4; D gene uncertain. Germline V gives CDR1 SGHRS, CDR2 YFSETQ. V lost 0 bases and J lost 12, with 15 bases in between. The CDR3 contains 14 residues. The CDR3 reads CASSLVAEGGELFF. As DNA, the CDR3 is TGCGCCAGCAGCTTGGTCGCGGAGGGCGGCGAACTGTTTTTT.

Only a few counts were recorded for this clonotype. CDR3 sequence (DNA): TGTGCCAGCAGTTACTCGGATACGCAGTATTTT. Its translation: CASSYSDTQYF. The chain links TRBV6-5 to TRBJ2-3, with D hard to call. The germline gives CDR1 MNHEY, CDR2 SVGAGI. The V end lost 0 bases, the J end lost 6 bases, and 1 base lay between the germline ends. CDR3 length: 11 amino acids.

The rearrangement links TRBV7-9 to TRBJ2-2; TRBD1 agrees at 9 bases. The CDR3 is 16 amino acids. Unmatched junction bases numbered 7, after V lost 2 bases and J lost 6 bases. Germline V gene sequence: CDR1 SEHNR, CDR2 FQNEAQ (reference sequence). The DNA of the CDR3 is TGTGCCAGCAGCTTACCGGGACAGGGAAAGTCCGGGGAGCTGTTTTTT. Translation gives CASSLPGQGKSGELFF.

For the CDR3, the DNA is TGTGCCAGCAGTTTATCCGTCATCAATGAGCAGTTCTTC. Its translation is CASSLSVINEQFF. The J gene is TRBJ2-1, the V gene TRBV27; no firm D call. Germline V gene data show CDR1 as MNHEY and CDR2 as SMNVEV (reference sequence). This CDR3 comprises 13 residues. V was trimmed by 0 bases and J by 6 bases, leaving 6 bases between them.

The CDR3 nucleotides read TGTGCCAGCAGTTTAACCGGACTAGCGGGGGACAATGAGCAGTTCTTC. This encodes CASSLTGLAGDNEQFF. The chain joins TRBV12-3 or TRBV12-4 to TRBJ2-1, with TRBD2 matching over 13 bases. The CDR3 runs 16 residues. The V and J ends lost 2 bases and 5 bases, in that order; junction bases with no gene match: 3.

The chain links TRBV20-1 to TRBJ2-7; D gene ambiguous. The CDR3 has 14 amino acids. Germline CDR1 is DFQATT and CDR2 is SNEGSKA (reference sequence). V lost 0 bases and J lost 0, with 9 bases in between. Here the CDR3 DNA reads TGCAGTGCTAGAGAGGGGTGGGGCTCCTACGAGCAGTACTTC. Its protein is CSAREGWGSYEQYF.

The chain joins TRBV30 to TRBJ1-1; D gene unclear. The germline V and J ends were trimmed by 0 bases and 5 bases, with 7 bases remaining between them. The germline gives CDR1 GTSNPN, CDR2 SVGIG (reference sequence). The CDR3 sequence is 12 residues long. The CDR3 nucleotides are TGTGCCTGGAGTGTGATAATTACTGAAGCTTTCTTT. Its translation is CAWSVIITEAFF.

The chain carries TRBV15 and TRBJ2-7; no firm D call. CDR1 and CDR2 (germline): LNHNV, YYDKDF (reference sequence). The ends were cut back, 5 bases at V and 2 bases at J, with 10 bases in the middle. There are 13 residues in the CDR3. This CDR3 is CATSETYTYEQYF. CDR3 nucleotide sequence: TGTGCCACCAGCGAGACGTACACCTACGAGCAGTACTTC. The full variable domain, in which reference TRBV15 and TRBJ2-7 provide the parts outside the CDR3, is DAMVIQNPRYQVTQFGKPVTLSCSQTLNHNVMYWYQQKSSQAPKLLFHYYDKDFNNEADTPDNFQSRRPNTSFCFLDIRSPGLGDTAMYLCATSETYTYEQYFGPGTRLTVT.

The V and J genes are TRBV19 and TRBJ2-5; D perhaps matches TRBD2 (6 bases). Germline assignment: CDR1 LNHDA and CDR2 SQIVND (reference sequence). V lost 3 bases and J lost 1, with 12 bases in between. This CDR3 comprises 15 residues. CDR3 in amino acids: CASSIMGGTQETQYF. The DNA of the CDR3 is TGTGCCAGTAGTATCATGGGCGGGACCCAAGAGACCCAGTACTTC.

The chain employs TRBV9 and TRBJ2-1; 16 bases align to TRBD2. J lost 6 bases, V lost 4 bases, and 10 bases had no gene match. Germline V gene lookup returns CDR1 SGDLS and CDR2 YYNGEE. The CDR3 runs 18 residues. The CDR3 DNA sequence: TGTGCCAGCAGCTCACACCCGGGACTAGCGGGAGGGGGCAATGAGCAGTTCTTC. It is translated as CASSSHPGLAGGGNEQFF. Looking up the rest from reference TRBV9 and TRBJ2-1 gives the full variable domain: DSGVTQTPKHLITATGQRVTLRCSPRSGDLSVYWYQQSLDQGLQFLIQYYNGEERAKGNILERFSAQQFPDLHSELNLSSLELGDSALYFCASSSHPGLAGGGNEQFFGPGTRLTVL.

The V call is TRBV6-5, the J call TRBJ2-2; 8 bases line up with TRBD2. This CDR3 has 12 residues. J gave up 8 bases and V 7 bases, and 3 bases lay outside the gene matches. CDR1 MNHEY and CDR2 SVGAGI come from the germline V gene. For the CDR3, the DNA is TGTGCCAGCACCACGGGAGGGGGGGAGCTGTTTTTT. Residues: CASTTGGGELFF.

The chain combines TRBV6-5 with TRBJ1-4, with D maybe TRBD1 (5 bases). CDR3 length: 17 residues. Germline-derived CDR1 and CDR2 are MNHEY and SVGAGI. Trimming removed 2 bases at V and 0 bases at J, with 13 bases between. CDR3 bases: TGTGCCAGCAGTTACCTCCGACAGTCCGCAACTAATGAAAAACTGTTTTTT. This translates into CASSYLRQSATNEKLFF.

This chain uses TRBV12-5 with TRBJ2-7; 7 bases are a match to TRBD2. Germline CDR1 and CDR2: LGHNT and FRNRAP. The CDR3 covers 16 residues. The V segment lost 6 bases and the J segment 3 bases; nucleotides outside the gene matches: 14. CDR3 coding DNA: TGTGCTAGTGGCTCCCCACTGACCCCGGGAGGCTACGAGCAGTACTTC. Translation: CASGSPLTPGGYEQYF.

The rearrangement links TRBV7-6 to TRBJ1-1, with 8 bases that match TRBD1. J was trimmed by 4 bases and V by 0 bases; bases with no gene match: 7. The CDR3 has 16 amino acids. Looked up from germline, CDR1 is SGHVS and CDR2 is FNYEAQ. CDR3 protein: CASSLASQGARTEAFF. DNA for the CDR3: TGTGCCAGCAGCTTAGCATCCCAGGGGGCTCGCACTGAAGCTTTCTTT.

The genes are TRBV27 and TRBJ2-7; D is possibly TRBD2 (7 bases). This CDR3 has 14 residues. V was trimmed by 5 bases and J by 4 bases, leaving 15 bases between them. The germline CDR1 and CDR2 sequences are MNHEY and SMNVEV (reference sequence). The CDR3 spells CASSGRGALYEQYF. The CDR3 DNA sequence: TGTGCCAGCAGTGGACGGGGGGCCCTTTACGAGCAGTACTTC.

CDR3 loop: CASSRWGVVGAEAFF. CDR3 coding DNA: TGCGCCAGCAGCCGATGGGGGGTGGTTGGCGCTGAAGCTTTCTTT. The chain uses TRBV5-1 and TRBJ1-1; a weak D match, TRBD1 (5 bases). Between the trimmed V and J ends, which lost 4 bases and 6 bases, there was a span of 19 bases. The CDR3 is 15 residues long. Germline V gene sequence: CDR1 SGHRS, CDR2 YFSETQ.

V usage is TRBV29-1 and J usage is TRBJ2-2; TRBD1 matches 9 bases. V trimming: 6 bases; J trimming: 5 bases; junction bases outside the gene matches: 7. The CDR3 runs 14 residues. From germline, CDR1 is SQVTM and CDR2 ANQGSEA. The DNA for the CDR3 is TGCAGCGTGGCCGGGACAGGGAGAACCGGGGAGCTGTTTTTT. This codes for CSVAGTGRTGELFF.

This sequence joins TRBV6-5 and TRBJ2-7; tentatively, D is TRBD2 (6 bases). Trimming cost V 6 bases and J 0 bases, with 9 bases left between them. Germline CDR1 and CDR2: MNHEY and SVGAGI. This CDR3 comprises 13 residues. The CDR3 loop is CASRIAASYEQYF. The CDR3 DNA is TGTGCCAGCAGGATAGCGGCCTCCTACGAGCAGTACTTC.

This chain connects TRBV2 to TRBJ2-2; no firm D call. Germline V gives CDR1 SNHLY, CDR2 FYNNEI. Trimming removed 3 bases at V and 6 bases at J, with 8 bases between. The CDR3 spans 13 residues. The DNA of the CDR3 is TGTGCCAGCAGTGACACAAGGCCCGGGGAGCTGTTTTTT. Amino acid sequence: CASSDTRPGELFF.

The gene calls are TRBV30 and TRBJ1-2, with D unclear. Germline assignment: CDR1 GTSNPN and CDR2 SVGIG (reference sequence). V lost 4 bases and J 8 bases, leaving 17 bases between the germline ends. The CDR3 is 13 residues long. The DNA of the CDR3 is TGTGCCTGGACGGACGAGGGCGCGGGGGGCTACACCTTC. This gives the protein CAWTDEGAGGYTF.

The chain recombines TRBV2 with TRBJ2-2; D gene unclear. Germline CDR1 reads SNHLY; CDR2 reads FYNNEI. V was shortened by 0 bases and J by 6 bases, with 5 bases between the two germline ends. The CDR3 sequence is 13 residues long. The CDR3: CASSEAGPGELFF. As DNA, the CDR3 is TGTGCCAGCAGTGAAGCTGGCCCCGGGGAGCTGTTTTTT.

The genes are TRBV29-1 and TRBJ1-3, with D perhaps matching TRBD1 (5 bases). Trimming shortened V by 6 bases and J by 1 base, and 13 bases separated the two germline ends. There are 14 residues in the CDR3. The germline V gene encodes CDR1 SQVTM and CDR2 ANQGSEA. CDR3 in DNA: TGCAGCGTGATGGACGGGACTTCTGGAAACACCATATATTTT. Protein: CSVMDGTSGNTIYF.